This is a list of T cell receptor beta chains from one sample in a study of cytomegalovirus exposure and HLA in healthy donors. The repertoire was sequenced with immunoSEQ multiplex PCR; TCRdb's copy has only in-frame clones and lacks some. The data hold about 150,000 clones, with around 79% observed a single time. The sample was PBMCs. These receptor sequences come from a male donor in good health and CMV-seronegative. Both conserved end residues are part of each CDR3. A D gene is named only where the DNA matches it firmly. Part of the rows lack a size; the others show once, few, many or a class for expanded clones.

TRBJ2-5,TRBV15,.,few,TGTGCCACCAGCAGAGCCGGAGAGACCCAGTACTTC,CATSRAGETQYF
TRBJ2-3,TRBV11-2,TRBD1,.,TGTGCCAGCAGCTCATTTGCCGGGACAGGCTCCCGCACAGATACGCAGTATTTT,CASSSFAGTGSRTDTQYF
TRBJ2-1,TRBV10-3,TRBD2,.,TGTGCCATCAGCTCCCGACTAGCGGGGGACGGCAATGAGCAGTTCTTC,CAISSRLAGDGNEQFF
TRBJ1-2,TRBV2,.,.,TGTGCCAGCAGTGAGGCACATCCATATGGCTACACCTTC,CASSEAHPYGYTF
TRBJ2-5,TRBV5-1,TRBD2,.,TGCGCCAGCAGCCCAGGTACGGGGGGAGAGACCCAGTACTTC,CASSPGTGGETQYF
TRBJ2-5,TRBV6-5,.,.,TGTGTTATAATGTCCCGTGGGGCCAGGGGGGAGCAGTACTTC,CVIMSRGARGEQYF
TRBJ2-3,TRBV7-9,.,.,TGTGCCAGCAGCTTAGGGACTAGCACAGATACGCAGTATTTT,CASSLGTSTDTQYF
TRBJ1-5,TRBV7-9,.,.,TGTGCCAGCGGGAGACAAGATAGCAATCAGCCCCAGCATTTT,CASGRQDSNQPQHF
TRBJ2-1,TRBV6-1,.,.,TGTGCCAGCAGTGAAGGGCTAGCCGATGAGCAGTTCTTC,CASSEGLADEQFF
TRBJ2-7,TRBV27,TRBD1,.,TGTGCCAGCAGTTTACAAGACAGGGTGGTCGAGCAGTACTTC,CASSLQDRVVEQYF
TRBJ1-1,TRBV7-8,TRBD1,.,TGTGCCAGCAGCTCTACAGGGGGAGAAGCTTTCTTT,CASSSTGGEAFF
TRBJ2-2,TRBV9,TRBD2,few,TGTGCCAGCAGCGTAGGGGAGGGGATGAACACCGGGGAGCTGTTTTTT,CASSVGEGMNTGELFF
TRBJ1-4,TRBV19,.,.,TGTGCCAGTAATAGATACGGCAGGGAAGGGATTAATGAAAAACTGTTTTTT,CASNRYGREGINEKLFF